This T cell receptor beta chain emerged from a study of cytomegalovirus exposure and HLA in healthy donors (dated by TCRdb to about 2017). At the level of the whole study: According to an earlier analysis of 587 of the donors, 200 million or so T cells yielded approximately 120 million unique TCR beta sequences and more than 250 Gb of sequence data. Approximately 300 gigabases of sequencing data and about 92 million unique TCR sequences made up an early release that covered 500 to 700 HLA-typed donors. The genetic ancestry cluster associated with self-reported Caucasian donors included over 65% of the 398 genotyped donors. The study was designed to test whether signatures of past pathogen exposure could be identified by cataloging public T cell receptors. Using immunosequencing, the study profiled T cell repertoires from roughly 650 subjects and related those repertoires to cytomegalovirus serostatus. In addition to the first cohort of 650 to 800 subjects, a separate validation cohort of around 110 different subjects was used. The study combined high-throughput TCR immunosequencing, statistical association of individual TCRs with disease status, and machine learning to predict cytomegalovirus infection status. To study patterns of TCR occurrence, a later analysis re-analyzed previously published TCR beta repertoires from several hundred donors and added high-resolution HLA genotyping. Rather than drawing on any new phenotypic data, the later analysis identified candidate immune exposures from TCR beta sequences and the way those sequences occurred across donors. An earlier analysis of 587 of the donors used high-throughput TCR beta sequencing to judge whether each TCR beta V gene segment behaved as functional or pseudogenic. Alongside the repertoire data, information on donor age, sex, ethnicity and CMV serostatus was compiled. Genome-wide SNP genotypes for about three fifths of the roughly 700 donors were used in a later genetic analysis, which treated that subset as a discovery cohort. Every discovery cohort repertoire had been produced on one sequencing platform. Both class I and class II loci were covered by HLA typing, at four-digit resolution. Typing coverage differed by locus: A, B, C, DRB1 and DQB1 were typed in roughly 629-640 donors, DQA1 in about 500, DPA1 in nearly 610, and DPB1 in roughly 470. Four or five DR-DQ haplotypes were handled as single units for association and clustering because linkage in the cohort was strong. On average, roughly 200,000 unique TCR beta nucleotide sequences were sequenced per donor among about 400 genotyped donors of the cohort, with about 17% of those sequences being non-productive. What the study reported, not specific to this receptor: The study listed 150 to 200 TCR beta chains as associated with cytomegalovirus. This cohort had only TCR beta chains sequenced, and the lack of alpha or paired-chain data limited which features could be detected. The classifier was reported to diagnose cytomegalovirus status with high specificity and sensitivity in both the original and validation cohorts. According to a later genetic analysis, donors in an Asian-associated ancestry cluster had fewer N-insertions in productive TCRs than the approximately 630-donor mean. In a later analysis, about 16,000 TCR beta sequences were associated with specific HLA alleles at a false discovery rate of 0.05. According to the authors, the approach could potentially be generalized to other disease states and immunological phenotypes. Correlated functional status among segregating V segments might be attributable to linkage disequilibrium, but an unknown experimental factor could not be ruled out. A further reported finding was that TCR beta sequences accurately predicted the HLA-A and HLA-B alleles for most subjects in the first cohort. A later analysis found that HLA-associated TCR beta chains were more clonally expanded and had lower generation probabilities than equally common non-associated chains. CMV serostatus was the only immune exposure information available for the cohort. Three of the identified cytomegalovirus-associated TCR beta chains were confirmed in vitro to be specific for cytomegalovirus antigens. While some public TCRs were present in many individuals, most TCR sequences turned up only very rarely across donors. According to a later analysis, TCR association rates differed among HLA loci, with DRB1 alleles showing the most associated TCRs and HLA-C alleles showing the fewest. Because counts were too low, some 17 rarely observed V segments, including chromosome 9 orphons, were left out of the earlier analysis of about 500 of the donors. Presence/absence analyses assumed roughly uniform sequencing depth across donors, an assumption that may not hold. Because HLA typing was unavailable for some donors at each locus, only the typed subset was used in association tests. When HLA alleles, especially DR and DQ, strongly co-occurred, TCR associations were difficult to assign to individual alleles. In an earlier analysis of under 600 of the donors, most TCR beta V segments were observed in productive rearrangements about 90% or about 30% of the time, broadly matching IMGT annotations. A later genetic analysis associated a missense DCLRE1C variant with V-gene and J-gene trimming of TCR beta chains, and an independent cohort replicated the association. Some IMGT-functional V segments, including TRBV6-2 and TRBV6-3, could not be told apart with the 87-base-pair reads, so those segments were excluded. A later analysis reported that several top co-occurrence clusters appeared linked to parvovirus B19, influenza, CMV and Epstein-Barr virus. In a later analysis, most CMV-associated TCR beta chains were found to appear HLA-restricted, with HLA associations seemingly driven largely by CMV exposure. A cluster of highly shared sequence variants was judged likely to represent a technical artifact of the sequencing pipeline.

Library preparation used the immunoSEQ multiplex PCR assay. The multiplex PCR relied on a mix of 60 forward primers for TCR Vbeta segments and 13 reverse primers for TCR Jbeta segments. Amplification of the CDR3 region of rearranged TCR beta genes was performed with a multiplex PCR assay on genomic DNA. Amplified TCR beta libraries were sequenced as 87-base-pair reads on the Illumina HiSeq System. As for the original processing: In a later analysis, tens of millions of unique TCR beta chains were counted across the roughly 610 repertoires, and approximately 9.9 million of these chains were shared by at least two donors. A nearest-neighbor algorithm error-corrected the raw reads and collapsed the reads into unique sequences, merging closely related sequences to remove PCR and sequencing errors. To assign V, D and J gene segments, CDR3 sequences were aligned to IMGT reference sequences. For a sequence to be retained, a match of at least six nucleotides was required to both a V gene segment and a J gene segment. A rearrangement was called productive if the CDR3 had no stop codons and remained in frame with V and J, and every other rearrangement was called non-productive. Following IMGT convention, CDR3 was defined as the stretch from the second conserved V-encoded cysteine up to the conserved J-encoded phenylalanine. The earlier analysis of some 540 of the donors excluded any sequence lacking an unambiguous match to a single V gene segment. In an earlier analysis of 587 of the donors, a V segment was called functional when productive rearrangements were above 56.7%, and segregating when the standard deviation between donors exceeded 5%. To diagnose cytomegalovirus status from the catalog of TCR beta chain sequences, a statistical classification framework was built. V and J gene assignment, in a later analysis, came from comparing TCR nucleotide sequences with IMGT/GENE-DB human TR gene sequences. The TCRdist pipeline was used in a later analysis to assign CDR3 sequences and most-parsimonious VDJ recombination scenarios. In a later analysis, each TCR beta chain was defined by its CDR3 amino acid sequence together with its V-gene family, and reads without a unique V-gene family were excluded. To address suspected cross-contamination and a sequencing artifact, a later analysis removed approximately 600 highly shared, low-generation-probability nucleotide sequences. For each public chain, a later analysis derived a clonal expansion index from normalized ranks of inferred template counts within each repertoire. In a later analysis, generation probabilities were computed with a VDJ recombination model fitted to out-of-frame rearrangements, and the resulting probabilities were checked against IGoR. Hypergeometric tests were used in a later analysis to score TCR-TCR, TCR-HLA and TCR-CMV co-occurrence, with a repertoire-size bias correction applied to the TCR pairs. A later analysis estimated false discovery rates by permuting HLA or CMV assignments 20 times. In a later analysis, co-occurring TCRs were grouped using DBSCAN, with TCRdist sequence similarity added in when clustering inside HLA-allele-positive subsets. Co-occurrence clustering excluded repertoires with fewer than 30,000 or more than 120,000 public chains, plus five with anomalous nucleotide sharing. TCRdb limited this immuneACCESS table to in-frame rearrangements with V and J called. A share of clones is missing; checked studies link under half to unresolved V genes, and the rest is unexplained. V and J calls and clone size are as listed in that table; D and trimming were resolved from the DNA. The sample table lists under 150,000 clones, around 84% of them with a count of one. The ten largest clones take up under 3.5% of the sample.

The cohort was made up of around 720 healthy bone marrow donors. All cohort members were sampled while nominally healthy, although unrecorded immune exposures were likely present. The donor tested CMV seronegative, placing the donor among the approximately 400 seronegative members of the cohort. A peripheral blood sample was collected from each donor, and TCR beta sequencing was performed on peripheral blood mononuclear cells. Genomic DNA extraction from the blood cell samples was performed with the Qiagen DNeasy Blood Extraction Kit. At the junction V is shortened by 5 bases and J by 7 bases; bases outside the gene matches: 10. The CDR3 has 15 amino acids, counting the end cysteine and phenylalanine. Left in the record is the CDR3 DNA by itself, 45 bases read in frame from the first base. The germline V gene specifies SGHVS as CDR1 and FQNEAQ as CDR2. About this clone itself: Its antigen target is currently unknown. Base qualities are not recorded, but no much larger clone differs from it by a single base.

The chain uses TRBV7-8 and TRBJ1-4, with TRBD1 identical over 7 junction bases. What was sequenced was PBMCs. This TCR was sampled from a man aged 50-60 years in good health and CMV-seronegative. The DNA sequence reads TGTGCCAGCAGCCCGCACAGGGGACAAGTTGAAAAACTGTTTTTT. Translated, this gives CASSPHRGQVEKLFF.